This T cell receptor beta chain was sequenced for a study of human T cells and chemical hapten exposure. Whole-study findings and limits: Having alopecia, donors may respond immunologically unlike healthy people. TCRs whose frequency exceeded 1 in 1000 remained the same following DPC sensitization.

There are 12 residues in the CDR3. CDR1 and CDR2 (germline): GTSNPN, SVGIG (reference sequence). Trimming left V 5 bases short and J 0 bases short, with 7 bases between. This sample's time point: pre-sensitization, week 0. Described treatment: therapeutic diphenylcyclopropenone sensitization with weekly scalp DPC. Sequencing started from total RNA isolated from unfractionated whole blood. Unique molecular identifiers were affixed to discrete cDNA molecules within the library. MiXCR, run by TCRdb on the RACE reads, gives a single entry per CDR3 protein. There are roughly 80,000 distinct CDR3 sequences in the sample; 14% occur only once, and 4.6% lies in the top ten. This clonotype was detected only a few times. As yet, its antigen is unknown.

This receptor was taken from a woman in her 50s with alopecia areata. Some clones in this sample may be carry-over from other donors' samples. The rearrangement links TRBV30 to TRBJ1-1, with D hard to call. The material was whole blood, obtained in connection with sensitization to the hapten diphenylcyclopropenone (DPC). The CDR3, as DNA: TGTGCCTGGGGACGGATGAACACTGAAGCTTTCTTT. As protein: CAWGRMNTEAFF.